What follows describes a single T cell receptor (beta chain). The PCR had 60 Vbeta and 13 Jbeta primers. Some clones are missing from TCRdb's copy, which holds only in-frame ones; the method was immunoSEQ multiplex PCR. Recorded for this sample: roughly 43,000 clones. The CDR3 totals 14 residues. V was cut by 2 bases and J by 6 bases, with 14 bases left in between. Germline values: CDR1 KGHSH, CDR2 LQKENI. The data were obtained in a study of cytomegalovirus exposure and HLA in healthy donors. Sequences were obtained from PBMCs. The receptor was derived from a woman in her thirties or forties in good health and CMV-seronegative. The chain combines TRBV18 with TRBJ2-7; D might be TRBD2 (5 bases). For the CDR3, the DNA is TGTGCCAGCTCACCAACACCATATAGCGCCGAGCAGTACTTC. It translates to CASSPTPYSAEQYF.